This passage covers 30 T cell receptor beta chains from one sample sequenced in a study of T cell clonotyping in hematopoietic cell transplantation. The data were produced by immunoSEQ multiplex PCR, yet TCRdb's version contains in-frame clones alone and is incomplete. This sample has about 1,500 clones; roughly 68% occur once, and the top ten carry about 30%. The starting material was peripheral blood mononuclear cells, obtained 100 days after allogeneic stem cell transplant. These receptors were taken from a female patient in her 60s who had an allogeneic stem cell transplant, so the T cells may come from the graft donor. Some clones in this sample may be carry-over from other donors' samples.

The rearrangement uses TRBV9 and TRBJ1-2; tentatively, D is TRBD1 (6 bases). The V gene's germline CDR1 is SGDLS and CDR2 YYNGEE. Trimming shortened V by 3 bases and J by 2 bases, and 23 bases separated the two germline ends. The CDR3 is 18 residues long. The CDR3 sequence: CASSGYDTGTQVNYGYTF. The DNA for the CDR3 is TGTGCCAGCAGCGGGTACGATACCGGGACACAAGTCAACTATGGCTACACCTTC.

V and J are TRBV7-7 and TRBJ2-1, with D possibly matching TRBD2 (6 bases). V shed 1 base and J shed 7 bases, with 11 bases lying between them. Germline V gene sequence: CDR1 SSHAT, CDR2 FNYEAQ (reference sequence). This CDR3 has 14 residues. The CDR3 sequence: CASSLGLGVNEQFF. CDR3 DNA sequence: TGTGCCAGCAGCTTAGGACTAGGGGTTAATGAGCAGTTCTTC.

The genes are TRBV9 and TRBJ2-7; perhaps TRBD1 as D (6 bases). With 3 bases removed from V and 1 base from J, the gap between germline ends came to 17 bases. The germline gives CDR1 SGDLS, CDR2 YYNGEE. There are 16 residues in the CDR3. The CDR3 loop reads CASSEDPRDNSYEQYF. The CDR3 region has the DNA TGTGCCAGCAGCGAAGACCCCCGGGACAATTCCTACGAGCAGTACTTC.

The V and J genes are TRBV11-1 and TRBJ1-1, with D tentatively TRBD1 (5 bases). This CDR3 contains 13 residues. V lost 5 bases and J lost 1, with 8 bases in between. Germline-derived CDR1 and CDR2 are SGHAT and FQDESV (reference sequence). The CDR3 nucleotides are TGTGCCAGCAGCATGGGACCGAACACTGAAGCTTTCTTT. This translates into CASSMGPNTEAFF.

This clone was counted only a few times. This chain links TRBV4-3 with TRBJ2-2; 11 nucleotides line up with TRBD2. Germline trimming cut 4 bases from V and 0 bases from J; bases unmatched to any gene: 4. Germline V lookup: CDR1 LGHNA, CDR2 YSLEER. The CDR3 is 17 residues long. Written as DNA, the CDR3 is TGCGCCAGCAGCCTTCAGACTAGCGGGACGAACACCGGGGAGCTGTTTTTT. Translating it yields CASSLQTSGTNTGELFF.

This chain joins TRBV28 and TRBJ2-3, with D possibly being TRBD1 (5 bases). The V gene lost 7 bases and the J gene lost 5 bases, with 10 bases spanning the gap. CDR1 MDHEN and CDR2 SYDVKM come from the germline V gene. This CDR3 region has 12 residues. The CDR3 protein is CASTGAEDTQYF. The CDR3 DNA sequence: TGTGCCAGCACTGGGGCGGAAGATACGCAGTATTTT.

This clone is hyperexpanded (1% or more). The V and J genes are TRBV9 and TRBJ2-7; 7 bases match TRBD2. V lost 2 bases and J lost 5; bases outside the gene matches: 7. Germline-derived CDR1 and CDR2 are SGDLS and YYNGEE. The CDR3 has 14 amino acids. The CDR3 region has the DNA TGTGCCAGCAGCGTTTCGGGCGGGAGCCACGAGCAGTACTTC. Its translation: CASSVSGGSHEQYF.

The rearrangement joins TRBV6-1 to TRBJ1-2, with D maybe TRBD1 (5 bases). The V end was cut by 5 bases, the J end by 4 bases, with 11 bases between. Germline V gene data show CDR1 as MNHNS and CDR2 as SASEGT. The CDR3 has 13 amino acids. CDR3 region: CASSLGHIYGYTF. Here the CDR3 DNA reads TGTGCCAGCAGTCTTGGACACATCTATGGCTACACCTTC.

The V gene is TRBV28, the J gene TRBJ1-1; 10 positions match TRBD1. This CDR3 comprises 15 residues. Trimming at V came to 5 bases and at J to 1 base, leaving 4 bases not matched to a gene. Germline V gives CDR1 MDHEN, CDR2 SYDVKM. The CDR3 region has the DNA TGTGCCAGCAGTCCGGGACAGGGGACGAACACTGAAGCTTTCTTT. This sequence encodes CASSPGQGTNTEAFF. Using reference TRBV28 and TRBJ1-1 for the parts outside the CDR3, the full variable domain is DVKVTQSSRYLVKRTGEKVFLECVQDMDHENMFWYRQDPGLGLRLIYFSYDVKMKEKGDIPEGYSVSREKKERFSLILESASTNQTSMYLCASSPGQGTNTEAFFGQGTRLTVV.

The chain combines TRBV4-3 with TRBJ1-6; 7 nucleotides agree with TRBD1. The germline V gene encodes CDR1 LGHNA and CDR2 YSLEER. The CDR3 runs to 16 residues. V was pared by 4 bases and J by 14 bases, with 17 bases of the junction left unmatched. The DNA of the CDR3 is TGCGCCAGCAGCCCCGTTCCGGGACCGACCGACAGGGCCCTCCACTTT. Translation: CASSPVPGPTDRALHF.

By sample fraction, this clone is large. This rearrangement joins TRBV6-5 to TRBJ2-1, with TRBD1 matching 7 bases. Unmatched junction bases numbered 15, after V lost 6 bases and J lost 10 bases. There are 15 residues in the CDR3. Germline CDR1 is MNHEY and CDR2 is SVGAGI. The CDR3 spells CASSLRAGGKKEQFF. CDR3 in DNA: TGTGCCAGCAGCCTCCGGGCAGGGGGAAAAAAAGAGCAGTTCTTC.

The V and J genes are TRBV14 and TRBJ2-1, with TRBD2 identical over 11 bases. The CDR3 has 15 residues. V shed 5 bases, J shed 2 bases, and the junction held 2 bases outside the gene matches. Germline CDR1 SGHDN, CDR2 FVKESK. The CDR3 nucleotides are TGTGCCAGCAGCGCACTAGCGGGAGCCTACAATGAGCAGTTCTTC. It yields the protein CASSALAGAYNEQFF.

The chain links TRBV7-2 to TRBJ2-1, with D tentatively TRBD1 (6 bases). Germline loops: CDR1 SGHTA, CDR2 FQGNSA. V was cut by 5 bases and J by 1 base, with 12 bases left in between. This CDR3 is 15 amino acids long. CDR3 in DNA: TGTGCCAGCAGCGAACAGGGAAAATCCTACAATGAGCAGTTCTTC. Its protein is CASSEQGKSYNEQFF.

V is TRBV4-2 and J is TRBJ2-1; D possibly corresponds to TRBD2 (6 bases). Germline CDR1 and CDR2: LGHNA and YNFKEQ. This CDR3 has 15 amino acids. The V end lost 0 bases, the J end lost 4 bases, and 10 bases lay between the germline ends. CDR3 amino acids: CASSQDRLVYNEQFF. In DNA, the CDR3 is TGTGCCAGCAGCCAAGATCGACTAGTTTACAATGAGCAGTTCTTC.

This chain links TRBV5-1 with TRBJ2-7, with 8 bases lining up with TRBD1. The CDR3 contains 13 residues. Germline values: CDR1 SGHRS, CDR2 YFSETQ. J gave up 3 bases and V 6 bases, and 5 bases lay outside the gene matches. The CDR3 nucleotides are TGCGCCAGCACAGGGGGCATAAGCTACGAGCAGTACTTC. Its protein product is CASTGGISYEQYF.

The chain links TRBV2 to TRBJ2-1; possibly TRBD2 for D (5 bases). The CDR3 covers 14 residues. CDR1 and CDR2 (germline): SNHLY, FYNNEI. Trimming shortened V by 4 bases and J by 5 bases, and 12 bases separated the two germline ends. CDR3 residues: CASSGRETNNEQFF. The CDR3 DNA reads as TGTGCCAGCAGTGGGCGAGAGACTAACAATGAGCAGTTCTTC.

The rearrangement joins TRBV14 to TRBJ2-5; no clear D. The CDR3 totals 15 residues. V lost 1 base and J lost 1, with 10 bases in between. Germline assignment: CDR1 SGHDN and CDR2 FVKESK. The CDR3 loop is CASSQVQERQETQYF. The CDR3 nucleotides read TGTGCCAGCAGCCAAGTGCAGGAACGCCAAGAGACCCAGTACTTC.

V gene TRBV7-6 combines with J gene TRBJ2-2, with D unclear. Trimming took 3 bases from V and 0 from J, leaving 5 bases between them. Per the germline V gene, CDR1 is SGHVS and CDR2 is FNYEAQ. The CDR3 runs to 14 residues. CDR3 protein: CASSFGPNTGELFF. CDR3 DNA: TGTGCCAGCAGCTTTGGGCCGAACACCGGGGAGCTGTTTTTT.

This clone was recorded once. CDR3 sequence reads: CASSPDGNTIYF. The DNA for the CDR3 is TGTGCCAGCAGCCCAGACGGAAACACCATATATTTT. The rearrangement joins TRBV5-4 to TRBJ1-3; D is uncertain. CDR1 is SGHNT and CDR2 is YYREEE in the germline V gene (reference sequence). V lost 4 bases and J 4 bases, leaving 6 bases between the germline ends. The CDR3 totals 12 residues.

V gene TRBV28 combines with J gene TRBJ1-2; D remains unclear. This CDR3 contains 12 residues. Trimming left V 6 bases short and J 8 bases short, with 13 bases between. Germline V gene lookup returns CDR1 MDHEN and CDR2 SYDVKM. The CDR3 here is CASRLRVGGYTF. The CDR3 nucleotides are TGTGCCAGCAGGCTTAGGGTTGGCGGCTACACCTTC.

This sequence joins TRBV5-1 and TRBJ2-7; possibly TRBD1 for D (6 bases). Germline assignment: CDR1 SGHRS and CDR2 YFSETQ. The CDR3 loop spans 14 amino acids. V dropped 5 bases and J dropped 1 base, with 13 bases sitting between them. CDR3 bases: TGCGCCAGCAGATGGCAGGGGAGATCCTACGAGCAGTACTTC. Protein product: CASRWQGRSYEQYF.

V gene TRBV27 combines with J gene TRBJ1-6, with 7 bases that match TRBD1. This CDR3 is 13 amino acids long. V dropped 4 bases and J dropped 8; count of bases not matched to a gene: 2. Germline V CDR1 and CDR2: MNHEY, SMNVEV (reference sequence). The CDR3 region has the DNA TGTGCCAGCAGTTGGGACAGCTATTCACCCCTCCACTTT. Translated: CASSWDSYSPLHF.

The rearrangement uses TRBV5-4 and TRBJ2-5; D is tentatively TRBD1 or TRBD2 (5 bases each). Germline V CDR1 and CDR2: SGHNT, YYREEE (reference sequence). Trimming removed 1 base from V and 5 bases from J, with 9 bases in between. CDR3 length: 13 amino acids. The CDR3 bases are TGTGCCAGCAGCTTGACGGGGCCGGAGACCCAGTACTTC. Translating it yields CASSLTGPETQYF.

Notes on this clone: This may be a read error, as it is one base from a much larger clone. The same CDR3 also results from other DNA sequences found in this sample. The chain links TRBV5-6 to TRBJ1-1; no firm D call. Trimming removed 1 base at V and 5 bases at J, with 6 bases between. The CDR3 has 12 residues. CDR1 and CDR2 from the germline V gene are SGHDT and YYEEEE. Here the CDR3 DNA reads TGTGCCAGCAGCTTGAGAGGGACTGAAGCTTTCTTT. It yields the protein CASSLRGTEAFF.

The chain recombines TRBV19 with TRBJ2-7; the match to TRBD2 covers 9 bases. Losses at the gene ends were 5 bases for V and 4 bases for J; bases not matched to a gene: 12. CDR3 length equals 16 residues. CDR1 and CDR2 (germline): LNHDA, SQIVND (reference sequence). In DNA, the CDR3 is TGTGCCAGTAGTCCCGGAGTAGCGGGAGCCCTGTACGAGCAGTACTTC. Encoded protein: CASSPGVAGALYEQYF.

The chain links TRBV28 to TRBJ2-7, with D maybe TRBD2 (6 bases). The CDR3 contains 13 residues. Trimming took off 4 bases at V and 5 bases at J, with 12 bases between the two ends. CDR1 MDHEN and CDR2 SYDVKM come from the germline V gene. The DNA of the CDR3 is TGTGCCAGCAGTTCCGGAGGGGCCCACGAGCAGTACTTC. Its protein product is CASSSGGAHEQYF.

The chain couples TRBV9 to TRBJ1-1; 7 bases align to TRBD1. V lost 3 bases and J lost 1; bases outside the gene matches: 6. Per germline, CDR1 SGDLS and CDR2 YYNGEE. This CDR3 region has 15 residues. The DNA of the CDR3 is TGTGCCAGCAGCGCCCAAGGGACAGCGAACACTGAAGCTTTCTTT. Translation: CASSAQGTANTEAFF.

The V and J genes are TRBV4-3 and TRBJ2-3, with TRBD2 as a possible D gene (5 bases). The CDR3 has 18 residues. Trimming shortened V by 1 base and J by 0 bases, and 17 bases separated the two germline ends. CDR1 and CDR2 (germline): LGHNA, YSLEER. CDR3 sequence (DNA): TGCGCCAGCAGCCAAGTTATGAGCGGTGCTGCTAGCACAGATACGCAGTATTTT. This encodes CASSQVMSGAASTDTQYF.

The chain recombines TRBV27 with TRBJ1-4; TRBD1 might be the D (6 bases). From germline, CDR1 is MNHEY and CDR2 SMNVEV (reference sequence). The CDR3 contains 14 residues. Deletions cut 7 bases from V and 4 bases from J, with 13 bases between. CDR3 sequence: CASKLTGFNEKLFF. CDR3 coding DNA: TGTGCCAGCAAACTGACAGGCTTTAATGAAAAACTGTTTTTT.

This clone ranks as large (0.1 to 1%). This chain links TRBV29-1 with TRBJ2-2; TRBD1 agrees at 10 bases. V dropped 2 bases and J dropped 5; count of bases not matched to a gene: 8. Per germline, CDR1 SQVTM and CDR2 ANQGSEA. The CDR3 is 16 residues long. CDR3 loop: CSVESGTGVGTGELFF. In DNA form, the CDR3 reads TGCAGCGTTGAATCCGGGACAGGGGTAGGGACCGGGGAGCTGTTTTTT.